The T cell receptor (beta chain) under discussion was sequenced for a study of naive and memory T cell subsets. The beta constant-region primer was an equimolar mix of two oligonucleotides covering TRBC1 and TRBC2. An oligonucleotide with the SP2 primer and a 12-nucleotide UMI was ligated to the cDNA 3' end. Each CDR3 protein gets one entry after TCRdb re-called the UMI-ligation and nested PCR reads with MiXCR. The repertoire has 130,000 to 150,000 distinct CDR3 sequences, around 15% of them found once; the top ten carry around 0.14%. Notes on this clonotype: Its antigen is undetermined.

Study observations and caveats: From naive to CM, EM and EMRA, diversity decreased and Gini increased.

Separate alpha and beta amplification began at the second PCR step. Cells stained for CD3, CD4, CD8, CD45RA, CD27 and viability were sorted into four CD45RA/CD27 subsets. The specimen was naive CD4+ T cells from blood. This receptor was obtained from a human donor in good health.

CDR3 bases: TGTGCCAGCAGTCCCGGGACAGGGTCGGACACTGAAGCTTTCTTT. The encoded protein is CASSPGTGSDTEAFF. The chain has TRBV6-5 and TRBJ1-1, with 9 bases fitting TRBD1. The CDR3 covers 15 residues. CDR1 and CDR2 from the germline V gene are MNHEY and SVGAGI. V was clipped by 5 bases and J by 3 bases; unmatched bases: 7.